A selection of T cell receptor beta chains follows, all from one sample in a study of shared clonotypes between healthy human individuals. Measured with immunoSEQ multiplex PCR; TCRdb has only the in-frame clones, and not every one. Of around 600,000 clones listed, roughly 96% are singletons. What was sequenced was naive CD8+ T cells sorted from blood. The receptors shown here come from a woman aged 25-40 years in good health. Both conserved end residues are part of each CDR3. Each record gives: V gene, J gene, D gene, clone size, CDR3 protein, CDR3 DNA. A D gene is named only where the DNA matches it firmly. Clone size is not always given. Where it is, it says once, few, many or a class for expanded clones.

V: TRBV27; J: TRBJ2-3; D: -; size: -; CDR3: CASSLTGKGTDTQYF; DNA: TGTGCCAGCAGTTTAACAGGGAAGGGAACAGATACGCAGTATTTT
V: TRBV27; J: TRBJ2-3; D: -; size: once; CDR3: CASSPPRSTDTQYF; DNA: TGTGCCAGCAGTCCCCCTAGGAGCACAGATACGCAGTATTTT
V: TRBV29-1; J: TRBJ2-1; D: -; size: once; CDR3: CSVEVTYNEQFF; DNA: TGCAGCGTTGAAGTGACTTACAATGAGCAGTTCTTC
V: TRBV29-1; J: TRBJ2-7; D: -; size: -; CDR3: CSVEDPRTMGEQYF; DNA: TGCAGCGTTGAAGATCCAAGGACGATGGGGGAGCAGTACTTC
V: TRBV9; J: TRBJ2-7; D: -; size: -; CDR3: CASSVGSMGSSYEQYF; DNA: TGTGCCAGCAGCGTAGGGTCGATGGGAAGCTCCTACGAGCAGTACTTC
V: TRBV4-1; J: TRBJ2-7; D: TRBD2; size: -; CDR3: CASSQANSGRWLYEQYF; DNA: TGCGCCAGCAGCCAGGCGAATAGCGGGAGATGGTTATACGAGCAGTACTTC
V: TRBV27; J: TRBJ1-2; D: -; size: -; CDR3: CASSLSIRGFYGYTF; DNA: TGTGCCAGCAGTTTATCGATTCGGGGGTTCTATGGCTACACCTTC
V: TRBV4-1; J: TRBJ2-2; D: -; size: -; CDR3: CASSQAGLNTGELFF; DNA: TGCGCCAGCAGCCAAGCGGGCCTGAACACCGGGGAGCTGTTTTTT
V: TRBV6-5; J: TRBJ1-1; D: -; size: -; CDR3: CASSYGSNTEAFF; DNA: TGTGCCAGCAGTTACGGCTCGAACACTGAAGCTTTCTTT
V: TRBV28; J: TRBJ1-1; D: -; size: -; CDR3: CASSFRGGGWHTEAFF; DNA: TGTGCCAGCAGTTTCAGGGGAGGCGGTTGGCACACTGAAGCTTTCTTT
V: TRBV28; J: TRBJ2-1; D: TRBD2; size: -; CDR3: CASSLSGSGGEQFF; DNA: TGTGCCAGCAGCTTGAGCGGGAGCGGGGGTGAGCAGTTCTTC
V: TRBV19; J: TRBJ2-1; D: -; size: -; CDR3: CASSIALLGLGLGEQFF; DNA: TGTGCCAGTAGTATAGCGTTACTAGGATTAGGCTTAGGTGAGCAGTTCTTC
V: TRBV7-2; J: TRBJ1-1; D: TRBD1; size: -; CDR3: CASSTRQGYTDEAFF; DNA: TGTGCCAGCAGCACCCGACAGGGGTATACGGATGAAGCTTTCTTT
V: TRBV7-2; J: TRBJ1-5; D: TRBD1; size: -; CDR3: CASSLATGGNQPQHF; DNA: TGTGCCAGCAGCTTAGCGACAGGGGGCAATCAGCCCCAGCATTTT
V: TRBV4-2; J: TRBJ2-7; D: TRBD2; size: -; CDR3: CASSDPGLAGEQYF; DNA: TGTGCCAGCAGCGATCCGGGACTAGCGGGCGAGCAGTACTTC
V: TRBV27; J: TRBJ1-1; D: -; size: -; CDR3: CASSQTPNTEAFF; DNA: TGTGCCAGCAGTCAGACACCGAACACTGAAGCTTTCTTT
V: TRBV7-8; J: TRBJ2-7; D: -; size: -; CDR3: CASSPSLGWVYEQYF; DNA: TGTGCCAGCAGCCCCTCGCTAGGGTGGGTCTACGAGCAGTACTTC
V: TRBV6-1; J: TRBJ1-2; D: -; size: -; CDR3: CASSATGTHGYTF; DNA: TGTGCCAGCAGTGCCACCGGGACTCATGGCTACACCTTC
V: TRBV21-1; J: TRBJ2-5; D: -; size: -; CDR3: CASIVGRAPQYF; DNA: TGTGCCAGCATTGTTGGCCGAGCTCCCCAGTACTTC